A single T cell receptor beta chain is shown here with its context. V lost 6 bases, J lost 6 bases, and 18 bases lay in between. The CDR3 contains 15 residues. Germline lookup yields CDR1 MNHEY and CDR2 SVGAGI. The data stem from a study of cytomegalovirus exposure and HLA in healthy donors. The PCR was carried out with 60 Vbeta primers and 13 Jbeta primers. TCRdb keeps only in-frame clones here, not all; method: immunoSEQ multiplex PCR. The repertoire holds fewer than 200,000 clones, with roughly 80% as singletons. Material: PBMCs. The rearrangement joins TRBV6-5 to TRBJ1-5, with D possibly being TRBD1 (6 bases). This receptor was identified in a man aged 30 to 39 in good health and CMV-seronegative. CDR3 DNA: TGTGCCAGCAGCCCCAGGGGCCCTCCCTTTCAGCCCCAGCATTTT. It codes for CASSPRGPPFQPQHF.